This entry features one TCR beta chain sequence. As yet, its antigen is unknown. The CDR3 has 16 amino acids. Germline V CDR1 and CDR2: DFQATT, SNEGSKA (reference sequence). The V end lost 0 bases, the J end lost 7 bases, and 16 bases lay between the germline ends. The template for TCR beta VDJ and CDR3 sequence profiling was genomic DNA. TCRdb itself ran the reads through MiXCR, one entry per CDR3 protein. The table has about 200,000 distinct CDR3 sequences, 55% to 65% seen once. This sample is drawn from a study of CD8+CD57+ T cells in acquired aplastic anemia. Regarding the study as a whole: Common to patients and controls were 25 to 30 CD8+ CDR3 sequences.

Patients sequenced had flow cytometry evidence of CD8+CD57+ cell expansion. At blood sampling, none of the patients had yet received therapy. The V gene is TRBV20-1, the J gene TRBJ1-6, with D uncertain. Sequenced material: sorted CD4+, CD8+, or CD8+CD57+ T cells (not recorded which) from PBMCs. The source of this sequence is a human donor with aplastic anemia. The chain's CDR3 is CSARDPAPSGNSPLHF. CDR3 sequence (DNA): TGCAGTGCTAGAGATCCGGCACCGTCGGGGAATTCACCCCTCCACTTT.